Listed here are 7 T cell receptor beta chains from one sample, sequenced in a study of CD8 T cells in ankylosing spondylitis. Findings and caveats of the study: What seemed typical of ankylosing spondylitis blood was a TCR beta motif built from eight highly homologous variants.

TCRdb reanalysed the 5' RACE reads using MiXCR and keeps one entry per CDR3 protein. The sample consists of some 240,000 distinct CDR3 sequences, 6% to 8% of them appearing once. For these TCRs, the target antigens are not known. The specimen was blood, either unsorted or a sorted T cell fraction (not recorded which). The receptors come from a male donor with ankylosing spondylitis.

V and J are TRBV3-1 and TRBJ2-3; a possible D gene is TRBD1 (5 bases). Trimming removed 0 bases from V and 6 bases from J, with 16 bases in between. This CDR3 spans 16 amino acids. From germline, CDR1 is LGHDT and CDR2 YNNKEL (reference sequence). The CDR3 sequence: CASSQEHRPGADTQYF. Here the CDR3 DNA reads TGTGCCAGCAGCCAAGAGCACCGGCCTGGGGCGGATACGCAGTATTTT.

This clonotype was detected many times. This chain uses TRBV7-9 with TRBJ2-7; TRBD2 is a possible D gene (6 bases). Germline loops: CDR1 SEHNR, CDR2 FQNEAQ (reference sequence). V lost 4 bases, J lost 1 base, and 14 bases lay in between. CDR3 length: 15 residues. The CDR3 DNA follows: TGTGCCAGCAGCTCACTAGCCACCTCTTCCTACGAGCAGTACTTC. It yields the protein CASSSLATSSYEQYF.

This chain connects TRBV27 to TRBJ2-1; 14 bases are shared with TRBD2. The V gene's germline CDR1 is MNHEY and CDR2 SMNVEV (reference sequence). J was trimmed by 7 bases and V by 9 bases; bases with no gene match: 5. The CDR3 has 14 residues. CDR3 region: CASTGTSGRNEQFF. The DNA for the CDR3 is TGTGCCAGTACCGGGACTAGCGGGAGAAATGAGCAGTTCTTC.

The table lists this clonotype with many counts. The J gene is TRBJ2-1, the V gene TRBV4-3; D is undetermined. The CDR3 spans 14 residues. CDR1 is LGHNA and CDR2 is YSLEER in the germline V gene. The V gene lost 1 base and the J gene lost 0 bases, with 4 bases spanning the gap. The CDR3 DNA reads as TGCGCCAGCAGCCAAGGGAGCTCCTACAATGAGCAGTTCTTC. Protein: CASSQGSSYNEQFF.

This clonotype has at least ten counts. V gene TRBV6-2 or TRBV6-3 combines with J gene TRBJ1-4, with D perhaps matching TRBD1 (5 bases). CDR1 is MNHEY and CDR2 is SVGEGT in the germline V gene. This CDR3 contains 18 residues. V was cut by 4 bases and J by 8 bases, with 26 bases left in between. The CDR3 nucleotides read TGTGCCAGCAGTTCCTCCGACGACATATGGGGGATGGTCGAAAAACTGTTTTTT. Translated, it gives CASSSSDDIWGMVEKLFF.

This clonotype has a count of ten or more. The chain employs TRBV7-8 and TRBJ2-3, with D hard to call. The CDR3 is 13 residues long. The ends were cut back, 1 base at V and 7 bases at J, with 9 bases in the middle. CDR1 is SGHVS, CDR2 FQNEAQ, per germline. CDR3 sequence (DNA): TGTGCCAGCAGCTTAGTAGGGCCCAATACGCAGTATTTT. It specifies CASSLVGPNTQYF.

V gene TRBV4-2 combines with J gene TRBJ1-2; weak D call: TRBD1 (5 bases). This CDR3 has 21 residues. V was pared by 0 bases and J by 0 bases, with 26 bases between. Germline V CDR1 and CDR2: LGHNA, YNFKEQ. CDR3 coding DNA: TGTGCCAGCAGCCAAGAGGATGACAGCTCGAGACCCCCTTCTTCTAACTATGGCTACACCTTC. Protein sequence: CASSQEDDSSRPPSSNYGYTF.